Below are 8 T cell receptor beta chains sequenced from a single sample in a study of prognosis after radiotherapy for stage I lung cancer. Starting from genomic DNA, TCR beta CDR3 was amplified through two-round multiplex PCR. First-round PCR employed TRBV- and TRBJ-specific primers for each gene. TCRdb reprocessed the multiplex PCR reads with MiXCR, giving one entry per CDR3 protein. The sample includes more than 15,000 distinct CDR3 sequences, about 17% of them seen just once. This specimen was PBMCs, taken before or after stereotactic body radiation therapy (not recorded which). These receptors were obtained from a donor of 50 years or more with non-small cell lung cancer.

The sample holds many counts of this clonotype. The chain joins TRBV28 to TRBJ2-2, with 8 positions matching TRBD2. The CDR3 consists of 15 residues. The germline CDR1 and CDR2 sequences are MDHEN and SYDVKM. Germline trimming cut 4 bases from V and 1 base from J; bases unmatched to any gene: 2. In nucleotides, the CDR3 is TGTGCCAGCAGTTCTAGCGGGTGGAACACCGGGGAGCTGTTTTTT. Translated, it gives CASSSSGWNTGELFF.

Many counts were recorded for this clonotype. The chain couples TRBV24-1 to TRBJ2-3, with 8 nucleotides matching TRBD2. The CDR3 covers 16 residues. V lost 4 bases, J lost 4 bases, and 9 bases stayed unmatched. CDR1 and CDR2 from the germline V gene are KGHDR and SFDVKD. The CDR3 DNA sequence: TGTGCCACCAGTGACCGTAGCGGGGTGTTTGCAGATACGCAGTATTTT. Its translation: CATSDRSGVFADTQYF.

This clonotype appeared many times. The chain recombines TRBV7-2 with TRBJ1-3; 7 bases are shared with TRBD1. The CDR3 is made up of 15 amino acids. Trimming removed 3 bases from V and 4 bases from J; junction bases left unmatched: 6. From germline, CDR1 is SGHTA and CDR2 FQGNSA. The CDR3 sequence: CASSFWDSAGNTIYF. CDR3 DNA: TGTGCCAGCAGCTTTTGGGACAGTGCCGGAAACACCATATATTTT.

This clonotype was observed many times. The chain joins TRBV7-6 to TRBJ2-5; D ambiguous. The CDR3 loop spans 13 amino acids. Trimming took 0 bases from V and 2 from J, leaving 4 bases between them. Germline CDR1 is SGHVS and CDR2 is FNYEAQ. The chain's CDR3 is CASSLATQETQYF. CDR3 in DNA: TGTGCCAGCAGCTTAGCTACTCAAGAGACCCAGTACTTC.

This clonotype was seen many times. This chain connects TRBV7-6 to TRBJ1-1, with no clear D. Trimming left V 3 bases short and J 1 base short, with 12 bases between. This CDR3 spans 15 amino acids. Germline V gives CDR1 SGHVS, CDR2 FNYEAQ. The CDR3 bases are TGTGCCAGCAGCTTGACGGGAAGTTCGAACACTGAAGCTTTCTTT. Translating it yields CASSLTGSSNTEAFF. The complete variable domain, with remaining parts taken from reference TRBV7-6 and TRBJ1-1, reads GAGVSQSPRYKVTKRGQDVALRCDPISGHVSLYWYRQALGQGPEFLTYFNYEAQQDKSGLPNDRFSAERPEGSISTLTIQRTEQRDSAMYRCASSLTGSSNTEAFFGQGTRLTVV.

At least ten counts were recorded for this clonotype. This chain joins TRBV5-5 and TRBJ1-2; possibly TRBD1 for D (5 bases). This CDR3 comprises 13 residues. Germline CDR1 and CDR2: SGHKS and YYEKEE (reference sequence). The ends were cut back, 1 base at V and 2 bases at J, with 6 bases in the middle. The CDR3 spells CASSLRDNYGYTF. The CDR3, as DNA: TGTGCCAGCAGCTTGAGGGACAACTATGGCTACACCTTC. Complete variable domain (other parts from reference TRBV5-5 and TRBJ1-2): DAGVTQSPTHLIKTRGQQVTLRCSPISGHKSVSWYQQVLGQGPQFIFQYYEKEERGRGNFPDRFSARQFPNYSSELNVNALLLGDSALYLCASSLRDNYGYTFGSGTRLTVV.

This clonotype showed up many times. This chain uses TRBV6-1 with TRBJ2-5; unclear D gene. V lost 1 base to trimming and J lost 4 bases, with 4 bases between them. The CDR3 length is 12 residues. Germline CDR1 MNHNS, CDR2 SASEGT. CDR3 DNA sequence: TGTGCCAGCAGTGAAGTGGGAGAGACCCAGTACTTC. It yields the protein CASSEVGETQYF.

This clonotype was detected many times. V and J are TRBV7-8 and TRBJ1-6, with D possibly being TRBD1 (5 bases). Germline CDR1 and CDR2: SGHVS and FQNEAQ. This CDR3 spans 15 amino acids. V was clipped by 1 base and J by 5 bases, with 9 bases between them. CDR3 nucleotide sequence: TGTGCCAGCAGCTTAGAACGGACAAATAATTCACCCCTCCACTTT. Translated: CASSLERTNNSPLHF.